The rows below give T cell receptor beta chains drawn from one sample of a study of T cell repertoires and HLA-DP antigens. These receptors have no identified antigens. Profiled with immunoSEQ multiplex PCR; TCRdb holds only in-frame clones, not every one. The sample has around 90,000 clones; roughly nine tenths are singletons. What was sequenced was CD4+ T cells from PBMCs. The receptors shown here come from a man over 45 in good health and CMV-seronegative. CDR3s include the opening cysteine and the closing phenylalanine or tryptophan. The D gene is left open where the match is weak. Clone size, where shown, is once, few, many, or a class for clones that have expanded.

J gene: TRBJ2-2; D gene: .; V gene: TRBV4-3; clone size: .; CDR3 protein: CASSRVTGELFF; CDR3 DNA: TGCGCCAGCAGCCGGGTGACCGGGGAGCTGTTTTTT
J gene: TRBJ2-3; D gene: .; V gene: TRBV5-1; clone size: .; CDR3 protein: CASSLEQGRSADTQYF; CDR3 DNA: TGCGCCAGCAGCTTGGAGCAGGGCCGTAGCGCAGATACGCAGTATTTT
J gene: TRBJ2-5; D gene: TRBD2; V gene: TRBV4-1; clone size: .; CDR3 protein: CASSRTERGGGPQETQYF; CDR3 DNA: TGCGCCAGCAGCCGGACGGAGCGGGGGGGCGGCCCCCAAGAGACCCAGTACTTC
J gene: TRBJ2-7; D gene: TRBD2; V gene: TRBV18; clone size: .; CDR3 protein: CASSPRTSGNTYEQYF; CDR3 DNA: TGTGCCAGCTCACCACGGACTAGCGGGAATACCTACGAGCAGTACTTC
J gene: TRBJ2-2; D gene: .; V gene: TRBV6-5; clone size: once; CDR3 protein: CASILQRAGGELFF; CDR3 DNA: TGTGCCAGCATCCTACAGCGGGCAGGCGGGGAGCTGTTTTTT
J gene: TRBJ1-5; D gene: TRBD1; V gene: TRBV6-5; clone size: .; CDR3 protein: CASSRTGGGQPQHF; CDR3 DNA: TGTGCCAGCAGTCGGACAGGGGGCGGCCAGCCCCAGCATTTT
J gene: TRBJ2-5; D gene: TRBD1; V gene: TRBV7-2; clone size: .; CDR3 protein: CASSPGTGGETQYF; CDR3 DNA: TGTGCCAGCAGCCCGGGGACAGGGGGGGAGACCCAGTACTTC
J gene: TRBJ2-7; D gene: .; V gene: TRBV11-2; clone size: .; CDR3 protein: CASSLGGTATGEEQYF; CDR3 DNA: TGTGCCAGCAGCTTAGGGGGGACTGCGACCGGGGAAGAGCAGTACTTC
J gene: TRBJ1-1; D gene: .; V gene: TRBV9; clone size: .; CDR3 protein: CASSVDSLGDTEAFF; CDR3 DNA: TGTGCCAGCAGCGTAGATTCTTTAGGGGACACTGAAGCTTTCTTT
J gene: TRBJ1-3; D gene: .; V gene: TRBV7-6; clone size: .; CDR3 protein: CASSLAVGNGGNTIYF; CDR3 DNA: TGTGCCAGCAGCTTAGCGGTGGGAAACGGCGGAAACACCATATATTTT
J gene: TRBJ1-5; D gene: .; V gene: TRBV19; clone size: .; CDR3 protein: CASSVGPNQPQHF; CDR3 DNA: TGTGCCAGTAGTGTGGGGCCCAATCAGCCCCAGCATTTT
J gene: TRBJ2-1; D gene: TRBD2; V gene: TRBV11-2; clone size: .; CDR3 protein: CASSLAATSGGLPYNEQFF; CDR3 DNA: TGTGCCAGCAGCTTAGCCGCGACTAGCGGGGGCTTACCCTACAATGAGCAGTTCTTC
J gene: TRBJ2-1; D gene: TRBD2; V gene: TRBV18; clone size: .; CDR3 protein: CASSDGGAFDEQFF; CDR3 DNA: TGTGCCAGCTCAGACGGGGGGGCCTTCGATGAGCAGTTCTTC
J gene: TRBJ1-5; D gene: TRBD1; V gene: TRBV10-3; clone size: .; CDR3 protein: CAISEGGRQGGQPQHF; CDR3 DNA: TGTGCCATCAGTGAAGGGGGGAGACAGGGTGGGCAGCCCCAGCATTTT
J gene: TRBJ2-1; D gene: TRBD1; V gene: TRBV5-1; clone size: few; CDR3 protein: CASSLGDREVHNEQFF; CDR3 DNA: TGCGCCAGCAGCTTGGGGGACAGGGAAGTCCACAATGAGCAGTTCTTC
J gene: TRBJ2-2; D gene: .; V gene: TRBV27; clone size: .; CDR3 protein: CASSNPRTADGTGELFF; CDR3 DNA: TGTGCCAGCAGTAACCCTCGGACGGCCGATGGCACCGGGGAGCTGTTTTTT
J gene: TRBJ2-2; D gene: TRBD2; V gene: TRBV2; clone size: .; CDR3 protein: CASRVGLGGGELFF; CDR3 DNA: TGTGCCAGCAGGGTAGGACTAGGAGGCGGGGAGCTGTTTTTT
J gene: TRBJ1-2; D gene: .; V gene: TRBV7-2; clone size: .; CDR3 protein: CASSLDGAAPYGYTF; CDR3 DNA: TGTGCCAGCAGCTTAGACGGGGCAGCCCCCTATGGCTACACCTTC
J gene: TRBJ1-1; D gene: TRBD1; V gene: TRBV5-6; clone size: .; CDR3 protein: CASSGRQGASTEAFF; CDR3 DNA: TGTGCCAGCAGCGGCCGACAGGGGGCTAGCACTGAAGCTTTCTTT
J gene: TRBJ1-5; D gene: .; V gene: TRBV7-3; clone size: .; CDR3 protein: CASTLPEYSNQPQHF; CDR3 DNA: TGTGCCAGCACCCTTCCGGAGTATAGCAATCAGCCCCAGCATTTT
J gene: TRBJ1-2; D gene: .; V gene: TRBV4-3; clone size: once; CDR3 protein: CASSQDLKSYYGYTF; CDR3 DNA: TGCGCCAGCAGCCAAGATTTGAAGTCTTACTATGGCTACACCTTC
J gene: TRBJ2-5; D gene: TRBD1; V gene: TRBV18; clone size: .; CDR3 protein: CASSWDRRNQETQYF; CDR3 DNA: TGTGCCAGCTCATGGGACAGGAGGAACCAAGAGACCCAGTACTTC
J gene: TRBJ2-7; D gene: .; V gene: TRBV7-8; clone size: once; CDR3 protein: CASSPTPYEQYF; CDR3 DNA: TGTGCCAGCAGCCCGACCCCCTACGAGCAGTACTTC
J gene: TRBJ2-4; D gene: .; V gene: TRBV19; clone size: .; CDR3 protein: CASSIGFMRMDIQYF; CDR3 DNA: TGTGCCAGTAGTATAGGGTTCATGAGGATGGACATTCAGTACTTC
J gene: TRBJ1-2; D gene: TRBD1; V gene: TRBV18; clone size: .; CDR3 protein: CASSPDPDRVEDGYTF; CDR3 DNA: TGTGCCAGCTCACCCGATCCGGACAGGGTAGAAGATGGCTACACCTTC
J gene: TRBJ1-5; D gene: .; V gene: TRBV11-2; clone size: .; CDR3 protein: CASSLGRGQPQHF; CDR3 DNA: TGTGCCAGCAGCTTAGGGCGCGGGCAGCCCCAGCATTTT
J gene: TRBJ2-3; D gene: .; V gene: TRBV6-1; clone size: .; CDR3 protein: CASSRTGITDTQYF; CDR3 DNA: TGTGCCAGCAGTCGGACGGGGATCACAGATACGCAGTATTTT
J gene: TRBJ2-7; D gene: .; V gene: TRBV18; clone size: .; CDR3 protein: CASSNRSSYEQYF; CDR3 DNA: TGTGCCAGCTCCAACAGGAGCTCCTACGAGCAGTACTTC
J gene: TRBJ1-2; D gene: .; V gene: TRBV30; clone size: .; CDR3 protein: CAWSLTGSPGGYTF; CDR3 DNA: TGTGCCTGGAGCCTCACAGGGTCCCCGGGCGGCTACACCTTC
J gene: TRBJ2-2; D gene: .; V gene: TRBV5-1; clone size: .; CDR3 protein: CASSSSGVNTGELFF; CDR3 DNA: TGCGCCAGCAGCTCGTCAGGGGTAAACACCGGGGAGCTGTTTTTT
J gene: TRBJ2-1; D gene: TRBD1; V gene: TRBV30; clone size: .; CDR3 protein: CAWINLGTGYNEQFF; CDR3 DNA: TGTGCCTGGATAAATCTAGGGACAGGGTACAATGAGCAGTTCTTC
J gene: TRBJ2-7; D gene: .; V gene: TRBV27; clone size: .; CDR3 protein: CASSPRGGSVNEQYF; CDR3 DNA: TGTGCCAGCAGCCCACGAGGGGGTTCCGTAAACGAGCAGTACTTC
J gene: TRBJ2-2; D gene: .; V gene: TRBV6-1; clone size: .; CDR3 protein: CASSEVSRYTGELFF; CDR3 DNA: TGTGCCAGCAGTGAAGTTAGCAGATACACCGGGGAGCTGTTTTTT
J gene: TRBJ1-1; D gene: .; V gene: TRBV29-1; clone size: .; CDR3 protein: CSVEATVNTEAFF; CDR3 DNA: TGCAGCGTTGAAGCGACAGTGAACACTGAAGCTTTCTTT
J gene: TRBJ2-2; D gene: .; V gene: TRBV5-8; clone size: .; CDR3 protein: CASSSFWKDTGELFF; CDR3 DNA: TGTGCCAGCAGCTCCTTTTGGAAGGACACCGGGGAGCTGTTTTTT
J gene: TRBJ2-7; D gene: .; V gene: TRBV2; clone size: .; CDR3 protein: CATQRPLASYEQYF; CDR3 DNA: TGTGCCACCCAGAGACCGCTAGCCTCCTACGAGCAGTACTTC
J gene: TRBJ2-5; D gene: .; V gene: TRBV11-2; clone size: .; CDR3 protein: CASSLGGTGGETQYF; CDR3 DNA: TGTGCCAGCAGCTTAGGCGGCACCGGGGGAGAGACCCAGTACTTC
J gene: TRBJ2-7; D gene: TRBD1; V gene: TRBV2; clone size: few; CDR3 protein: CASCTGGGYYEQYF; CDR3 DNA: TGTGCCAGTTGTACAGGGGGTGGATACTACGAGCAGTACTTC
J gene: TRBJ1-4; D gene: TRBD1; V gene: TRBV5-1; clone size: .; CDR3 protein: CASSRNIPGQVTTNEKLFF; CDR3 DNA: TGCGCCAGCAGCCGAAATATACCGGGACAGGTGACAACTAATGAAAAACTGTTTTTT
J gene: TRBJ1-1; D gene: .; V gene: TRBV28; clone size: once; CDR3 protein: CASTGTGWITDTEAFF; CDR3 DNA: TGTGCCAGCACCGGGACCGGGTGGATTACGGACACTGAAGCTTTCTTT
J gene: TRBJ1-6; D gene: .; V gene: TRBV9; clone size: .; CDR3 protein: CASSVDLGSPLHF; CDR3 DNA: TGTGCCAGCAGCGTGGACCTGGGGTCACCCCTCCACTTT
J gene: TRBJ2-1; D gene: .; V gene: TRBV6-1; clone size: .; CDR3 protein: CASVRVGEQFF; CDR3 DNA: TGTGCCAGCGTCCGGGTCGGGGAGCAGTTCTTC
J gene: TRBJ2-2; D gene: .; V gene: TRBV5-6; clone size: .; CDR3 protein: CASSLASGLLTGELFF; CDR3 DNA: TGTGCCAGCAGCTTGGCCTCAGGGCTCCTGACCGGGGAGCTGTTTTTT
J gene: TRBJ2-3; D gene: .; V gene: TRBV2; clone size: .; CDR3 protein: CASSEEGTPDTQYF; CDR3 DNA: TGTGCCAGCAGTGAAGAAGGGACACCGGATACGCAGTATTTT
J gene: TRBJ2-5; D gene: .; V gene: TRBV7-9; clone size: once; CDR3 protein: CASSLSLQETQYF; CDR3 DNA: TGTGCCAGCAGCTTGTCCCTCCAAGAGACCCAGTACTTC
J gene: TRBJ2-3; D gene: .; V gene: TRBV7-6; clone size: .; CDR3 protein: CASSLAILSDTQYF; CDR3 DNA: TGTGCCAGCAGCTTAGCGATCCTTTCAGATACGCAGTATTTT
J gene: TRBJ2-7; D gene: .; V gene: TRBV28; clone size: .; CDR3 protein: CASSPGSHYEQYF; CDR3 DNA: TGTGCCAGCAGTCCCGGGTCGCACTACGAGCAGTACTTC